This T cell receptor (beta chain) is drawn from a study of hypomethylating agent response in myelodysplastic syndrome. Per the authors' pipeline: Of 160,000 or so unique clonotypes, less than 2% were previously reported viral-epitope-specific in VDJdb. Data came from immunoSEQ multiplex PCR; TCRdb stores just in-frame clones and leaves some out. Clone size and the V and J calls come from that table; the DNA yielded D and trimming. The repertoire consists of some 1,300 clones, with 84% occurring once and the leading ten covering approximately 15%. T-cell subsets were not sorted; bulk bone marrow was analyzed. Comment on this clone: The antigen remains unidentified.

The study's findings and limits: After treatment, novel clonotypes emerged more in responders, contracted ones more in non-responders. Analysis covered a small cohort of just around ten patients.

The sequence came from a human donor with myelodysplastic syndrome. Sample: bone marrow, taken before or after starting hypomethylating agent treatment for myelodysplastic syndrome (not recorded which).

The CDR3 nucleotides are TGCGCCAGCAGTGGGCGGGGGGGCGGGAGCTCCTACAATGAGCAGTTCTTC. Encoded protein: CASSGRGGGSSYNEQFF. The chain combines TRBV10-1 with TRBJ2-1, with 9 bases aligning to TRBD2. This CDR3 has 17 residues. Trimming took 4 bases from V and 0 from J; bases not matched to a gene: 7. In germline, CDR1 is WNHNN, CDR2 SYGVQD (reference sequence).